These T cell receptor beta chains were read from a single sample in a study of cytomegalovirus exposure and HLA in healthy donors. The repertoire was sequenced with immunoSEQ multiplex PCR; TCRdb's copy has only in-frame clones and lacks some. Here the sample spans about 130,000 clones, around 82% being singletons. The sample consisted of PBMCs. Every receptor here comes from a male donor in good health and CMV-seropositive. Both conserved end residues are part of each CDR3. A D gene is named only where the DNA matches it firmly. The listing skips clone size in some rows; elsewhere it reads once, few, many or a size class.

V: TRBV6-5
D: .
J: TRBJ2-1
size: .
DNA: TGTGCCAGCAGTTATTCCAGGGAAAGTTACAATGAGCAGTTCTTC
CDR3: CASSYSRESYNEQFF

V: TRBV4-1
D: .
J: TRBJ2-3
size: .
DNA: TGCGCCAGCAGCCGCGGGGCTTTAACAGATACGCAGTATTTT
CDR3: CASSRGALTDTQYF

V: TRBV7-2
D: .
J: TRBJ2-5
size: .
DNA: TGTGCCAGCAGCCTAACCGGGACTGTACAAGAGACCCAGTACTTC
CDR3: CASSLTGTVQETQYF

V: TRBV7-9
D: .
J: TRBJ2-3
size: .
DNA: TGTTCCAGTTCTTCAGATACGCAGTATTTT
CDR3: CSSSSDTQYF

V: TRBV6-5
D: .
J: TRBJ1-4
size: .
DNA: TGTGCCAGCAGTGACATCGTTAATGAAAAACTGTTTTTT
CDR3: CASSDIVNEKLFF

V: TRBV11-1
D: TRBD1
J: TRBJ2-3
size: .
DNA: TGTGCCAGCAGCTGGGGGGACAGGGCACGCAGCACAGATACGCAGTATTTT
CDR3: CASSWGDRARSTDTQYF

V: TRBV28
D: TRBD1
J: TRBJ1-5
size: few
DNA: TGTGCCAGTCGGGGACAGATAAGCAATCAGCCCCAGCATTTT
CDR3: CASRGQISNQPQHF

V: TRBV27
D: .
J: TRBJ2-7
size: .
DNA: TGTGCCAGCAGTTTACAAGCTCCAGGGGCCTACGAGCAGTACTTC
CDR3: CASSLQAPGAYEQYF

V: TRBV6-5
D: TRBD1
J: TRBJ1-2
size: .
DNA: TGTGCCAGCAGTCCCCTCAGGGGGGCGGTTCACACCTTC
CDR3: CASSPLRGAVHTF

V: TRBV28
D: .
J: TRBJ2-7
size: .
DNA: TGTGCCAGCGGTATCCCCGGGAGTGATTACGAGCAGTACTTC
CDR3: CASGIPGSDYEQYF